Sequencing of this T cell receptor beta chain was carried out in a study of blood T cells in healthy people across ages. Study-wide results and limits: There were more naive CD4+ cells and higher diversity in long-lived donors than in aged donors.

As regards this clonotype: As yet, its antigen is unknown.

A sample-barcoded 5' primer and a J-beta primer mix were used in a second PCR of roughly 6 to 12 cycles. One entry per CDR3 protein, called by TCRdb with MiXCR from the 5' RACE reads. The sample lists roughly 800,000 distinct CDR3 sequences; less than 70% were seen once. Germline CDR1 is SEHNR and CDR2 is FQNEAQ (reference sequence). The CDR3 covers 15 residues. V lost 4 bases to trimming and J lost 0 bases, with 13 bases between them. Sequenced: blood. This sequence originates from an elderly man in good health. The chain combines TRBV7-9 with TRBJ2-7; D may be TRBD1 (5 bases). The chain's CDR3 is CASSSRVLGSYEQYF. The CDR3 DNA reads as TGTGCCAGCAGCTCCAGGGTATTAGGCTCCTACGAGCAGTACTTC.